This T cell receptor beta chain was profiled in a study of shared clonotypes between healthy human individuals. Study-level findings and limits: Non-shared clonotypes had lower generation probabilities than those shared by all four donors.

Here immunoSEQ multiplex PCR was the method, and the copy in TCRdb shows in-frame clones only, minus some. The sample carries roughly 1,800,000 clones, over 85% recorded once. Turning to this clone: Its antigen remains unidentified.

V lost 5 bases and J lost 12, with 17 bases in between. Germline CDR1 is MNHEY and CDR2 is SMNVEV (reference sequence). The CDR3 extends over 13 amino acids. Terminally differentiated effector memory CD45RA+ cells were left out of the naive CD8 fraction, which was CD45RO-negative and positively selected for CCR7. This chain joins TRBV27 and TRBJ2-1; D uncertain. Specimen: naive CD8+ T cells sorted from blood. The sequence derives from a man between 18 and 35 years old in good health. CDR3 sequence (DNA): TGTGCCAGCAGTCCAAAGGCGGCGGATCCGCAGTTCTTC. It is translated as CASSPKAADPQFF.